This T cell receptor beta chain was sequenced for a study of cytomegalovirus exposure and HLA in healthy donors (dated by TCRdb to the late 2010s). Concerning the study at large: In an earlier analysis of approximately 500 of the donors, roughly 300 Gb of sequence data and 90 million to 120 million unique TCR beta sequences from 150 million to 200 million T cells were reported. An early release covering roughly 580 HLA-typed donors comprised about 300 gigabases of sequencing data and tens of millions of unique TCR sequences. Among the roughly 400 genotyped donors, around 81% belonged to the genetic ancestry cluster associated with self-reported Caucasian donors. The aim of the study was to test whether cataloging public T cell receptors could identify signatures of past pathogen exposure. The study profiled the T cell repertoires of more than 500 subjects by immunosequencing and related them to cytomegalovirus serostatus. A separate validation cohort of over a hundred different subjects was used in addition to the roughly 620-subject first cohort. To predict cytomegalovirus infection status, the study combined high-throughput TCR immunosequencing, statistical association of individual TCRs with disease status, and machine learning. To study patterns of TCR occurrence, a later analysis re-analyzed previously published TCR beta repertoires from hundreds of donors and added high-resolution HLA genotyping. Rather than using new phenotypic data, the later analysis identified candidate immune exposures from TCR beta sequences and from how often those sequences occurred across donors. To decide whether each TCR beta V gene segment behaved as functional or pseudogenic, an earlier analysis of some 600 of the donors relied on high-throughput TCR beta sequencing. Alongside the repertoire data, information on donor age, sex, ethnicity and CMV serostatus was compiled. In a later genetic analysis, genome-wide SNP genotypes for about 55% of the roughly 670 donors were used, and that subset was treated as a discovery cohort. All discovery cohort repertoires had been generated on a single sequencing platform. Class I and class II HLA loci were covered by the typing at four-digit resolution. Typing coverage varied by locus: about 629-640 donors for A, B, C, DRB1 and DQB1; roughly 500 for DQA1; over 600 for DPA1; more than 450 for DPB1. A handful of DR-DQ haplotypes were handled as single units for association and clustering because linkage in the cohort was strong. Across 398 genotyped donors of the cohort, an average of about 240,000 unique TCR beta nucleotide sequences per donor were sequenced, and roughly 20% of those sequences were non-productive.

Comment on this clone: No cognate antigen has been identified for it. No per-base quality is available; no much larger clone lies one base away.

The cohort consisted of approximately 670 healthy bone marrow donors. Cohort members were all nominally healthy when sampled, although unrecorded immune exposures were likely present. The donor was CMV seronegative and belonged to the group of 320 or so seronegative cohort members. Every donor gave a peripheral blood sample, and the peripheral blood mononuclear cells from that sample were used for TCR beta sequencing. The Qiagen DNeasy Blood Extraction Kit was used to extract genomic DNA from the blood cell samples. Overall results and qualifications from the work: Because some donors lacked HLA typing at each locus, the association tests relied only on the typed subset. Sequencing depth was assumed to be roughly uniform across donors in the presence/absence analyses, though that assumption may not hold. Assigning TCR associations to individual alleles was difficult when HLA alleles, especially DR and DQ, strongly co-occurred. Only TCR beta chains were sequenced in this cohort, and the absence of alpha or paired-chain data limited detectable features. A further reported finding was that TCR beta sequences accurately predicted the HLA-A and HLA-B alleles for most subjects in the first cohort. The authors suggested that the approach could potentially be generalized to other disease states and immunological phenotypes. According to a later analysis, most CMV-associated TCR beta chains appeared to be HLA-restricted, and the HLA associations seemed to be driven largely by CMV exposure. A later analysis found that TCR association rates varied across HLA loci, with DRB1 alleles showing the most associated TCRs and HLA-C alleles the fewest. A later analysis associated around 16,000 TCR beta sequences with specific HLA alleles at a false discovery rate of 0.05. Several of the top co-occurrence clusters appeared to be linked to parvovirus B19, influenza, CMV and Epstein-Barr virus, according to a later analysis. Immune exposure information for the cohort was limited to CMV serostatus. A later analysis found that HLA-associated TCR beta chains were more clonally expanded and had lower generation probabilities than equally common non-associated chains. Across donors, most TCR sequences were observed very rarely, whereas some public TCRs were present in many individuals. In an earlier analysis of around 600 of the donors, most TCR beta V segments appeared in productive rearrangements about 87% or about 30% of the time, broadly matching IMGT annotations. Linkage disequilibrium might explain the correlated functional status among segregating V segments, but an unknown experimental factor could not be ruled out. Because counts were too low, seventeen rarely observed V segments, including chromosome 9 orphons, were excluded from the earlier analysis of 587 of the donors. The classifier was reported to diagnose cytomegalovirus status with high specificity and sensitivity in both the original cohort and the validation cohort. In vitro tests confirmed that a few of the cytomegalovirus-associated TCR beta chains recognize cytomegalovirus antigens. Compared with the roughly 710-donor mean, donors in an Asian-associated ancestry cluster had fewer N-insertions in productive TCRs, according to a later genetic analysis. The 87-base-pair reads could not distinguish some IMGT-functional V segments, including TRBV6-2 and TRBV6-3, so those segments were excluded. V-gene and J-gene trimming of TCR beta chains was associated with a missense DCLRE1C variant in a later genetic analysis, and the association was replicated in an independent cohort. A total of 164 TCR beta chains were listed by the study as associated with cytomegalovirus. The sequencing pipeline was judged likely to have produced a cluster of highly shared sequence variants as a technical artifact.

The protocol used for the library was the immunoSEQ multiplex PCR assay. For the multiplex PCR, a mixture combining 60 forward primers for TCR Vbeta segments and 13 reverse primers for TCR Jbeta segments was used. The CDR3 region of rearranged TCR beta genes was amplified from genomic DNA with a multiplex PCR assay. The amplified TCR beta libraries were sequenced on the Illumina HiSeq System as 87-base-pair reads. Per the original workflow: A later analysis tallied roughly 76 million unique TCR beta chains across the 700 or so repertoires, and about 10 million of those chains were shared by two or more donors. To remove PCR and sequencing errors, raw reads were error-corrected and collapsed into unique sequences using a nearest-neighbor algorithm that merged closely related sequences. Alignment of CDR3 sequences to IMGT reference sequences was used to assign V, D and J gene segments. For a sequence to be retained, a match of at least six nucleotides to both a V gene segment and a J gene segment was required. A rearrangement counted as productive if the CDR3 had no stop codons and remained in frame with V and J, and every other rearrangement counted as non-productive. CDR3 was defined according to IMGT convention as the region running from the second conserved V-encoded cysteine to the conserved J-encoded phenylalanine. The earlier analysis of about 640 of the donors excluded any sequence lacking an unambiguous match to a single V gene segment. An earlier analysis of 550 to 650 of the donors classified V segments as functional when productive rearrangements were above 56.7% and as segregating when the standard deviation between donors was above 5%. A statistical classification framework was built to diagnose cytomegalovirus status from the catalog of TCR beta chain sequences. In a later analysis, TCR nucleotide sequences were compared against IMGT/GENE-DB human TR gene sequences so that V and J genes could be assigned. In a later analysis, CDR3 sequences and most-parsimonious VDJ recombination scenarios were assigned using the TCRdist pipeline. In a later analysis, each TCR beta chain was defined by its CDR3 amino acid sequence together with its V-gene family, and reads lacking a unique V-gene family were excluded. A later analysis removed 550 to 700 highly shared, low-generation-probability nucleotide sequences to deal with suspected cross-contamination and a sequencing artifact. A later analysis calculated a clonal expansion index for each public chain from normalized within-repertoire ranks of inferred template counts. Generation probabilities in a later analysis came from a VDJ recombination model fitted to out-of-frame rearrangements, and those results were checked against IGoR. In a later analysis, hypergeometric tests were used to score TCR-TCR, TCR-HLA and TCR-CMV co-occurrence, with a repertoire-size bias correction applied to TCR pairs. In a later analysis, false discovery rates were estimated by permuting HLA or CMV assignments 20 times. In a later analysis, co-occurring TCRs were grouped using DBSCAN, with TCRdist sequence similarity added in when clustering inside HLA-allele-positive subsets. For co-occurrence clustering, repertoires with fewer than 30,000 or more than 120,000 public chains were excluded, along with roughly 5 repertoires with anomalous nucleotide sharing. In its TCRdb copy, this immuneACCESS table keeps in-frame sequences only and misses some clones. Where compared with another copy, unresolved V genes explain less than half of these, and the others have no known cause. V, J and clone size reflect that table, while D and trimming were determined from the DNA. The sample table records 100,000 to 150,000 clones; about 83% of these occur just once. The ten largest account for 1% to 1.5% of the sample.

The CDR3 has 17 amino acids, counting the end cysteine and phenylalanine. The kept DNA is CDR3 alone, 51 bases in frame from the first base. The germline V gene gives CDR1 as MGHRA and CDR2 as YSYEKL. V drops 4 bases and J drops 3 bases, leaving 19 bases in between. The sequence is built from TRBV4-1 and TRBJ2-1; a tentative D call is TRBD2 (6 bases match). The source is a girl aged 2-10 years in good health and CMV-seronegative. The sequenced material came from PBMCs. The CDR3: CASSPNQGGPNYNEQFF. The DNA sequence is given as TGCGCCAGCAGCCCTAACCAAGGAGGGCCAAACTACAATGAGCAGTTCTTC.